This T cell receptor beta chain emerged from a study of resident and recirculating memory T cells in vitiligo. Libraries were prepared by immunoSEQ multiplex PCR; TCRdb keeps only in-frame clonotypes and omits some of them. The profile shows roughly 80,000 clones, just over 90% of them singletons. This clonotype originated in a male donor with vitiligo. Sequenced input: blood.

CDR3 DNA: TGCGCCAGCAGCCCCGTAACTAGCGGGGTTAGCACAGATACGCAGTATTTT. Translating it yields CASSPVTSGVSTDTQYF. V and J are TRBV5-1 and TRBJ2-3, with 10 bases matching TRBD2. The germline gives CDR1 SGHRS, CDR2 YFSETQ. Losses at the gene ends were 4 bases for V and 0 bases for J; bases not matched to a gene: 8. The CDR3 has 17 amino acids.